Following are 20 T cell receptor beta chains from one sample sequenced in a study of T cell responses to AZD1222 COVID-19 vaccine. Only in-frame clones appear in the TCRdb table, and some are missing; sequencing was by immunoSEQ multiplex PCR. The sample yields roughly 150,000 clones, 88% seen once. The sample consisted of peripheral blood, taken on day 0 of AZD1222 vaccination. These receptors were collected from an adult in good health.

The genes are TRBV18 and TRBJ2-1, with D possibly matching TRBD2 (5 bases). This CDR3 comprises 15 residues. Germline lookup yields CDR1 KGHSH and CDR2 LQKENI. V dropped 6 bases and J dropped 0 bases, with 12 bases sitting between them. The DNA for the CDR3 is TGTGCCAGCTCTACGGCAGCGGACTCCTACAATGAGCAGTTCTTC. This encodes CASSTAADSYNEQFF.

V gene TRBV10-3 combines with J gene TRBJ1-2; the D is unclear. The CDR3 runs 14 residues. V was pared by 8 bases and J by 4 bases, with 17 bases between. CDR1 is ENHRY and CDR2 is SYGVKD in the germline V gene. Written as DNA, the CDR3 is TGTGCCATCGCCCCCGTTTCGCCTAGCTATGGCTACACCTTC. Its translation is CAIAPVSPSYGYTF.

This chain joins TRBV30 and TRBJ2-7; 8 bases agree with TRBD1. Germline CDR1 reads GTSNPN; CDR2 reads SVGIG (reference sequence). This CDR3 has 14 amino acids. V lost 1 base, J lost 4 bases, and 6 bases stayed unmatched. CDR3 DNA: TGTGCCTGGAGTGGGGGGGACAGGCTGTACGAGCAGTACTTC. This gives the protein CAWSGGDRLYEQYF.

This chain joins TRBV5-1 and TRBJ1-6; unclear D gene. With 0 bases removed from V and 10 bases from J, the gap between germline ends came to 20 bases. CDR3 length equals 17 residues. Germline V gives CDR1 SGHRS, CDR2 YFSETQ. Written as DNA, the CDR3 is TGCGCCAGCAGCTTGGTGGCTGGCGGCGGTCCGGGGTCACCCCTCCACTTT. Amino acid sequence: CASSLVAGGGPGSPLHF. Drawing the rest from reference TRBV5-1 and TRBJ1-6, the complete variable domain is KAGVTQTPRYLIKTRGQQVTLSCSPISGHRSVSWYQQTPGQGLQFLFEYFSETQRNKGNFPGRFSGRQFSNSRSEMNVSTLELGDSALYLCASSLVAGGGPGSPLHFGNGTRLTVT.

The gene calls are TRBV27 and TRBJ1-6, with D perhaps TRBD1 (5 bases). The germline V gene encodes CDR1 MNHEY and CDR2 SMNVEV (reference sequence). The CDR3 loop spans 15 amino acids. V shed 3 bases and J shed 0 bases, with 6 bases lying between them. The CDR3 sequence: CASSFDSSYNSPLHF. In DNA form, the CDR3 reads TGTGCCAGCAGTTTTGACAGCTCCTATAATTCACCCCTCCACTTT.

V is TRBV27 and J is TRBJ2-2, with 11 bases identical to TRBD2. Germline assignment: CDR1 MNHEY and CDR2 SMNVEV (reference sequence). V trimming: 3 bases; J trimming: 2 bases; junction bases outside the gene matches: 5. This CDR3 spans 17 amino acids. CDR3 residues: CASSLFTSGSNTGELFF. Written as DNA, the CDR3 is TGTGCCAGCAGTTTGTTCACTAGCGGGAGTAACACCGGGGAGCTGTTTTTT.

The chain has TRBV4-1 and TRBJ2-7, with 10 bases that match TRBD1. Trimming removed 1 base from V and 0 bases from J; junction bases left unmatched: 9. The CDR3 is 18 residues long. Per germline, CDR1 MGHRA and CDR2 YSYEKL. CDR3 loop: CASSQATGGLSNSYEQYF. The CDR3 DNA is TGCGCCAGCAGCCAAGCGACAGGGGGCTTGTCGAACTCCTACGAGCAGTACTTC.

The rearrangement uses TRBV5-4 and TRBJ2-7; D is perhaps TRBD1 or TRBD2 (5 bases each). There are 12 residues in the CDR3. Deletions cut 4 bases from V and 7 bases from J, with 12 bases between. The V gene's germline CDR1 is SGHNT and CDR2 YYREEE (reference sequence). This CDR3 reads CASSRDHWEQYF. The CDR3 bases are TGTGCCAGCAGCCGGGACCACTGGGAGCAGTACTTC.

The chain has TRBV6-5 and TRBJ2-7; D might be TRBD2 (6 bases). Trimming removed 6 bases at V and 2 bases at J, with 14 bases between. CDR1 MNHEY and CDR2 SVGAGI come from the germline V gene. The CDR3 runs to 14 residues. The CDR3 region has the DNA TGTGCCAGCAGGCCGGGGGACGGCCCCTACGAGCAGTACTTC. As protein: CASRPGDGPYEQYF.

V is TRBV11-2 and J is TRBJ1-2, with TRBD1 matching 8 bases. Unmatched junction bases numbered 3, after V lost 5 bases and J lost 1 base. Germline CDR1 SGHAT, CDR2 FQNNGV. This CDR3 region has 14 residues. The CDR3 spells CASSRTGFNYGYTF. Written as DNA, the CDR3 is TGTGCCAGCAGCCGGACAGGGTTTAACTATGGCTACACCTTC.

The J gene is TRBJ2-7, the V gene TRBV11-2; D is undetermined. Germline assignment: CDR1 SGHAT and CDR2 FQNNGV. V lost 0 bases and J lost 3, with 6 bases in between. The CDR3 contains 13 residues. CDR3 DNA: TGTGCCAGCAGCTTAGACCCCGGCTACGAGCAGTACTTC. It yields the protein CASSLDPGYEQYF.

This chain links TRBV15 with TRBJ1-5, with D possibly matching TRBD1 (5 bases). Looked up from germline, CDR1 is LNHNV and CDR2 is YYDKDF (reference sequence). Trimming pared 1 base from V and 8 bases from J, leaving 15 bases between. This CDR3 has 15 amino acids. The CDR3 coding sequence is TGTGCCACCAGCAGAGGGGGCCTCGATTTAGAGCCCCAGCATTTT. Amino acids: CATSRGGLDLEPQHF.

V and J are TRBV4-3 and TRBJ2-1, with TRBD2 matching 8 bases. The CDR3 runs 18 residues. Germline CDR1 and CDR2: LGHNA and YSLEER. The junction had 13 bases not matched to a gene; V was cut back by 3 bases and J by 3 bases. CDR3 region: CASSQLSPGLVDYNEQFF. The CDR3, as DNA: TGCGCCAGCAGCCAGCTTTCACCGGGACTAGTGGACTACAATGAGCAGTTCTTC.

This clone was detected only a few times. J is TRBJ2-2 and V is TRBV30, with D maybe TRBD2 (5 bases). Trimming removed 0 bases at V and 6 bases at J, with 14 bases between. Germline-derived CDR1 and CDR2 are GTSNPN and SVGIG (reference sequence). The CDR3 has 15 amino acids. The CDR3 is CAWSVGSRESGELFF. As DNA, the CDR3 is TGTGCCTGGAGTGTAGGGTCGAGGGAGTCCGGGGAGCTGTTTTTT.

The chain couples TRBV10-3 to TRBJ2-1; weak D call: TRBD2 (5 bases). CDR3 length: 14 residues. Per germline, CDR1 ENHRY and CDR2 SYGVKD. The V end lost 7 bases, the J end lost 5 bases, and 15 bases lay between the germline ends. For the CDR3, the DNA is TGTGCCATCAAGCGGCTAGTTTCGGACAATGAGCAGTTCTTC. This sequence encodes CAIKRLVSDNEQFF.

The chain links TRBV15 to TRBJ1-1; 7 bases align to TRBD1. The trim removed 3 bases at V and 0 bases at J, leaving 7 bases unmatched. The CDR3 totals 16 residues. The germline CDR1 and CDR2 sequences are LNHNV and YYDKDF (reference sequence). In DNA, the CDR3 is TGTGCCACCAGCAGCATCGGGACAGCTTTGAACACTGAAGCTTTCTTT. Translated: CATSSIGTALNTEAFF.

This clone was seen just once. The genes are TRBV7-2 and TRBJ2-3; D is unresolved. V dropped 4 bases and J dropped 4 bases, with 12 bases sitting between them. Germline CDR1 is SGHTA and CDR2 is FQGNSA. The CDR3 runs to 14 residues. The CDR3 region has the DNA TGTGCCAGCAGCTCGACCACGGTTGCAGATACGCAGTATTTT. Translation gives CASSSTTVADTQYF.

CDR3 amino acids: CASSRPATGELFF. In DNA, the CDR3 is TGTGCCAGCAGCCGGCCAGCGACCGGGGAGCTGTTTTTT. V and J are TRBV5-4 and TRBJ2-2; D is ambiguous. This CDR3 has 13 residues. The germline V gene encodes CDR1 SGHNT and CDR2 YYREEE (reference sequence). V was shortened by 4 bases and J by 5 bases, with 9 bases between the two germline ends. Variable domain in full (rest from reference TRBV5-4 and TRBJ2-2): ETGVTQSPTHLIKTRGQQVTLRCSSQSGHNTVSWYQQALGQGPQFIFQYYREEENGRGNFPPRFSGLQFPNYSSELNVNALELDDSALYLCASSRPATGELFFGEGSRLTVL.

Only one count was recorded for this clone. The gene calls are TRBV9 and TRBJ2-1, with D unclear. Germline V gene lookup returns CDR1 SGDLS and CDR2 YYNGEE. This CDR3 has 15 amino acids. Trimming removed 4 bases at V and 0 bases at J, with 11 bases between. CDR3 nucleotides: TGTGCCAGCAGCAAGTACTGGAGCTCCTACAATGAGCAGTTCTTC. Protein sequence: CASSKYWSSYNEQFF.

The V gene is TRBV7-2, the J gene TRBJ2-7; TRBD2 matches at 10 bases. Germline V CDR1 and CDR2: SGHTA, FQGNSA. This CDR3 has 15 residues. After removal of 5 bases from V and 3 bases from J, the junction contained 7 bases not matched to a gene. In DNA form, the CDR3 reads TGTGCCAGCAGCGAGGGGACTAGCGTCGTCTACGAGCAGTACTTC. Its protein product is CASSEGTSVVYEQYF.